Presented here are 11 T cell receptor beta chains from one specimen sequenced in a study of beta chain features in type 1 diabetes. Sequenced material consisted of expressed TCRB transcripts (all of the isolated RNA was reverse transcribed). The table came from immunoSEQ multiplex PCR; TCRdb's copy has only in-frame clones and leaves some out. The sample consists of fewer than 450,000 clones, around an eighth of them appearing once. The study's findings and limits: A moderate, significant TCRB CDR3 shortening appeared in type 1 diabetes across four CD4+ subsets.

No antigens are known for them. The sequenced material came from naive CD4+ T cells from blood. The receptors shown here come from a woman younger than 30 with type 1 diabetes.

The J gene is TRBJ2-7, the V gene TRBV19; TRBD2 matches 12 bases. J lost 0 bases, V lost 6 bases, and 3 bases had no gene match. CDR3 length: 15 residues. CDR1 and CDR2 from the germline V gene are LNHDA and SQIVND (reference sequence). The CDR3 protein is CASRLTSGSSYEQYF. The CDR3, as DNA: TGTGCCAGTAGGCTGACTAGCGGGAGCTCCTACGAGCAGTACTTC. Complete variable domain (other parts from reference TRBV19 and TRBJ2-7): DGGITQSPKYLFRKEGQNVTLSCEQNLNHDAMYWYRQDPGQGLRLIYYSQIVNDFQKGDIAEGYSVSREKKESFPLTVTSAQKNPTAFYLCASRLTSGSSYEQYFGPGTRLTVT.

This chain links TRBV10-3 with TRBJ2-1; TRBD2 might be the D (6 bases). CDR3 length equals 14 residues. V shed 6 bases and J shed 0 bases, with 9 bases lying between them. Germline loops: CDR1 ENHRY, CDR2 SYGVKD. The CDR3: CAIREGRSYNEQFF. The DNA for the CDR3 is TGTGCCATCAGGGAGGGCCGCTCCTACAATGAGCAGTTCTTC.

The V gene is TRBV7-2, the J gene TRBJ1-1, with no clear D. The CDR3 totals 16 residues. Germline V gives CDR1 SGHTA, CDR2 FQGNSA. Trimming left V 0 bases short and J 1 base short, with 12 bases between. The CDR3 region has the DNA TGTGCCAGCAGCTTAGCGTCGAGGGAACCGAACACTGAAGCTTTCTTT. As protein: CASSLASREPNTEAFF.

The chain recombines TRBV5-1 with TRBJ2-3; a possible D gene is TRBD1 (5 bases). V was pared by 4 bases and J by 1 base, with 22 bases between. From germline, CDR1 is SGHRS and CDR2 YFSETQ. The CDR3 has 18 residues. The CDR3 protein is CASSLTDSLLRRTDTQYF. The DNA for the CDR3 is TGCGCCAGCAGCCTAACTGACAGCCTGCTTAGACGCACAGATACGCAGTATTTT. The complete variable domain, with remaining parts taken from reference TRBV5-1 and TRBJ2-3, reads KAGVTQTPRYLIKTRGQQVTLSCSPISGHRSVSWYQQTPGQGLQFLFEYFSETQRNKGNFPGRFSGRQFSNSRSEMNVSTLELGDSALYLCASSLTDSLLRRTDTQYFGPGTRLTVL.

This clone was seen only a few times. This rearrangement joins TRBV11-2 to TRBJ2-3; TRBD1 is a possible D gene (5 bases). The germline gives CDR1 SGHAT, CDR2 FQNNGV. This CDR3 has 12 residues. The V end lost 6 bases, the J end lost 4 bases, and 8 bases lay between the germline ends. The CDR3 is CASRDTPDTQYF. In nucleotides, the CDR3 is TGTGCCAGCAGGGACACCCCAGATACGCAGTATTTT. The full variable domain, completed using reference TRBV11-2 and TRBJ2-3, is EAGVAQSPRYKIIEKRQSVAFWCNPISGHATLYWYQQILGQGPKLLIQFQNNGVVDDSQLPKDRFSAERLKGVDSTLKIQPAKLEDSAVYLCASRDTPDTQYFGPGTRLTVL.

This sequence joins TRBV7-2 and TRBJ2-3; unclear D gene. The CDR3 contains 11 residues. V shed 5 bases and J shed 7 bases, with 7 bases lying between them. Germline lookup yields CDR1 SGHTA and CDR2 FQGNSA. The CDR3 loop reads CASSSLNTQYF. The CDR3 coding sequence is TGTGCCAGCAGCAGCCTCAATACGCAGTATTTT. Complete variable domain (other parts from reference TRBV7-2 and TRBJ2-3): GAGVSQSPSNKVTEKGKDVELRCDPISGHTALYWYRQSLGQGLEFLIYFQGNSAPDKSGLPSDRFSAERTGGSVSTLTIQRTQQEDSAVYLCASSSLNTQYFGPGTRLTVL.

The gene calls are TRBV6-5 and TRBJ1-2; a weak D match, TRBD1 (5 bases). V shed 6 bases and J shed 1 base, with 12 bases lying between them. Looked up from germline, CDR1 is MNHEY and CDR2 is SVGAGI. CDR3 length: 14 residues. The CDR3 DNA is TGTGCCAGCAGACCAAGACAGAGTAACTATGGCTACACCTTC. It is translated as CASRPRQSNYGYTF.

The table lists this clone with a few counts. This chain links TRBV18 with TRBJ2-7; TRBD1 agrees at 7 bases. There are 13 residues in the CDR3. Germline CDR1 KGHSH, CDR2 LQKENI. Losses at the gene ends were 2 bases for V and 6 bases for J; bases not matched to a gene: 4. CDR3 bases: TGTGCCAGCTCACCATTGTCAGGGGGCGAGCAGTACGTC. As protein: CASSPLSGGEQYV.

The V and J genes are TRBV5-1 and TRBJ2-3, with TRBD1 matching over 7 bases. The CDR3 length is 14 residues. Trimming took 8 bases from V and 4 from J; bases not matched to a gene: 10. Germline V gene data show CDR1 as SGHRS and CDR2 as YFSETQ. The CDR3 DNA reads TGCGCCAGTTCCGGGACAGAGAGGTCAGATACGCAGTATTTT. It specifies CASSGTERSDTQYF.

The table lists this clone with a few counts. CDR3 sequence: CASSSIGHLHEQFF. The CDR3 bases are TGTGCCAGCAGTAGCATCGGACATTTGCATGAGCAGTTCTTC. The gene calls are TRBV25-1 and TRBJ2-1; tentative D call: TRBD1 (5 bases). CDR1 is MGHDK, CDR2 SYGVNS, per germline. Deletions cut 5 bases from V and 8 bases from J, with 16 bases between. The CDR3 consists of 14 residues.

A few counts support this clone. The J gene is TRBJ2-7, the V gene TRBV29-1; D is uncertain. The germline V gene encodes CDR1 SQVTM and CDR2 ANQGSEA. V gave up 4 bases and J gave up 4 bases, with 17 bases separating them. The CDR3 runs to 14 residues. DNA of the CDR3: TGCAGCGTTGTCGTCATTGCGGTGGGTTACGAGCAGTACTTC. It encodes CSVVVIAVGYEQYF.